This passage covers 8 T cell receptor beta chains from one sample sequenced in a study of shared clonotypes between healthy human individuals. Repertoires were generated with immunoSEQ multiplex PCR, while TCRdb's copy carries only in-frame clones and drops some. The table records some 900,000 clones, approximately 76% of them present only once. The sample was memory CD4+ T cells sorted from blood. Subset in this sample: CD45RA-negative fraction. These receptors originate from a young man in good health.

The genes are TRBV19 and TRBJ1-2; D gene unclear. Germline V gives CDR1 LNHDA, CDR2 SQIVND (reference sequence). V dropped 5 bases and J dropped 4 bases, with 11 bases sitting between them. This CDR3 has 13 amino acids. In DNA form, the CDR3 reads TGTGCCAGTAGTGCGACTCGGGGCTATGGCTACACCTTC. Its protein product is CASSATRGYGYTF.

The V gene is TRBV5-1, the J gene TRBJ2-7, with a weak D call TRBD1 (5 bases). CDR3 size: 14 residues. Germline CDR1 is SGHRS and CDR2 is YFSETQ. The ends were cut back, 3 bases at V and 2 bases at J, with 12 bases in the middle. Written as DNA, the CDR3 is TGCGCCAGCAGCTCCGCGACAGTTGCCTACGAGCAGTACTTC. Protein: CASSSATVAYEQYF.

The gene calls are TRBV2 and TRBJ2-7; 7 bases align to TRBD2. Germline lookup yields CDR1 SNHLY and CDR2 FYNNEI. CDR3 length: 15 residues. After removal of 6 bases from V and 5 bases from J, the junction contained 13 bases not matched to a gene. The CDR3 here is CASSQMRAGVNEQYF. The DNA for the CDR3 is TGTGCCAGCAGCCAAATGCGGGCGGGAGTAAACGAGCAGTACTTC.

J is TRBJ2-7 and V is TRBV6-6, with D hard to call. The V gene's germline CDR1 is MNHNY and CDR2 SVGAGI (reference sequence). The CDR3 has 12 residues. V was cut by 4 bases and J by 5 bases, with 9 bases left in between. CDR3: CASSSTRHEQYF. As DNA, the CDR3 is TGTGCCAGCAGTTCCACCCGTCACGAGCAGTACTTC.

This chain connects TRBV25-1 to TRBJ1-2, with D perhaps TRBD1 (6 bases). V was shortened by 7 bases and J by 6 bases, with 15 bases between the two germline ends. The germline gives CDR1 MGHDK, CDR2 SYGVNS. The CDR3 runs to 13 residues. DNA for the CDR3: TGTGCCAGCACGGCCGCGGGGGCGAATGGCTACACCTTC. This encodes CASTAAGANGYTF.

This chain joins TRBV9 and TRBJ2-3; TRBD2 agrees at 13 bases. CDR1 is SGDLS, CDR2 YYNGEE, per germline. The CDR3 totals 17 residues. V shed 1 base and J 1 base; nucleotides not matched to a gene: 3. Here the CDR3 reads CASSVTSGGAGTDTQYF. The CDR3 bases are TGTGCCAGCAGCGTAACTAGCGGGGGGGCGGGCACAGATACGCAGTATTTT.

In its sample, this clone was seen once. The V gene is TRBV5-4, the J gene TRBJ2-3, with 7 bases that match TRBD2. Germline-derived CDR1 and CDR2 are SGHNT and YYREEE (reference sequence). This CDR3 has 17 amino acids. The V gene end was trimmed by 1 base and the J gene end by 5 bases; junction bases not matched to a gene: 13. The CDR3 nucleotides are TGTGCCAGCAGCTTGAAATCGGGAGGACCCAAAGGAGATACGCAGTATTTT. It is translated as CASSLKSGGPKGDTQYF.

The CDR3 DNA sequence: TGCAGCGAGGCCAGGGGGCTCGGGGGCTACACCTTC. This translates into CSEARGLGGYTF. The chain is built from TRBV29-1 and TRBJ1-2, with TRBD1 matching over 8 bases. CDR3 size: 12 residues. CDR1 and CDR2 from the germline V gene are SQVTM and ANQGSEA. V lost 7 bases, J lost 8 bases, and 9 bases stayed unmatched.